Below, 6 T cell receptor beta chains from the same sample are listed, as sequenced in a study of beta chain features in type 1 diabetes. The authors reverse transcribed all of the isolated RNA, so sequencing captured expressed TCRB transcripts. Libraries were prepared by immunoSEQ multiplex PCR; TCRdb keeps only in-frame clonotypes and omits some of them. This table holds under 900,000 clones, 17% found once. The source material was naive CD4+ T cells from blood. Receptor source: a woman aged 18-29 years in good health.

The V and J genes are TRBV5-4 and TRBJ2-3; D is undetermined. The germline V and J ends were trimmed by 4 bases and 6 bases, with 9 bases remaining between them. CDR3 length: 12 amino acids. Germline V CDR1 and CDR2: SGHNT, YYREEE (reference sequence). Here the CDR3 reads CASSQDLDTQYF. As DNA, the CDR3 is TGTGCCAGCAGCCAAGATCTGGATACGCAGTATTTT.

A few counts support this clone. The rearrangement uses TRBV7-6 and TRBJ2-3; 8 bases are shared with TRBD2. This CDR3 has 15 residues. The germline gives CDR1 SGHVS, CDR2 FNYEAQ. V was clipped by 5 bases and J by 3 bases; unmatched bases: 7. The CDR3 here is CASSSGTRQTDTQYF. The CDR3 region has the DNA TGTGCCAGCAGCAGCGGGACTAGACAGACAGATACGCAGTATTTT. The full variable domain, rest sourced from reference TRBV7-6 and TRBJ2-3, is GAGVSQSPRYKVTKRGQDVALRCDPISGHVSLYWYRQALGQGPEFLTYFNYEAQQDKSGLPNDRFSAERPEGSISTLTIQRTEQRDSAMYRCASSSGTRQTDTQYFGPGTRLTVL.

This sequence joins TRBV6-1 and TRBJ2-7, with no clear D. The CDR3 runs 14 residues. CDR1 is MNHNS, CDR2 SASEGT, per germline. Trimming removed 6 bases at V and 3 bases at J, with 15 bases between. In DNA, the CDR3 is TGTGCCAGCAGCGAGTTCGGGTCGAACTACGAGCAGTACTTC. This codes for CASSEFGSNYEQYF.

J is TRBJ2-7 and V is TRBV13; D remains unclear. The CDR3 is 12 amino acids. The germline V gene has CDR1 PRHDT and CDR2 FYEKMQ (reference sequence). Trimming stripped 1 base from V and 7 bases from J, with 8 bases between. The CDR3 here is CASSLEGKEQYF. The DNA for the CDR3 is TGTGCCAGCAGCTTAGAAGGGAAGGAGCAGTACTTC.

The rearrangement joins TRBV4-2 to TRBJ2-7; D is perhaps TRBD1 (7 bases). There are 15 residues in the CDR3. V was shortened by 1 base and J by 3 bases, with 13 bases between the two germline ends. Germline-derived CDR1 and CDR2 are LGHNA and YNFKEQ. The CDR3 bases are TGTGCCAGCAGCCAAGTAACCAGGGGGGACTACGAGCAGTACTTC. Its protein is CASSQVTRGDYEQYF.

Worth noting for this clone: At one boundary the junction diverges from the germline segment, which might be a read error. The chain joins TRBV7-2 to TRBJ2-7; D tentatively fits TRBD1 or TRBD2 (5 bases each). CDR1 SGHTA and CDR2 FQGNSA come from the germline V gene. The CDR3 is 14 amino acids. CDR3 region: CASSFSAGGGRRNF. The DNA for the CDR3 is TGTGCCAGCAGCTTCTCCGCGGGTGGGGGAAGAAGGAACTTC.